The rows below give T cell receptor beta chains drawn from one sample of a study of blood T cell repertoires in COVID-19. TCRdb's table, derived via immunoSEQ multiplex PCR, lists solely in-frame clones and lacks some. The repertoire holds a few hundred thousand clones, with 75% to 90% as singletons. The sequenced material came from PBMCs or T cells enriched from blood (not recorded which). The receptor source for this set is a woman aged 25 to 45 who had recovered from COVID-19. The CDR3 runs from the conserved cysteine through the conserved F or W. Fields, in order: CDR3 length, D gene, clone size, V gene, J gene, CDR3 protein, CDR3 DNA. A D gene is named only where the DNA matches it firmly. Some rows have no size entry. The others give once, few or many, or a class for an expanded clone.

>16|TRBD1|-|TRBV6-6|TRBJ2-7
CASSPRTGGSSYEQYF
TGTGCCAGCAGTCCCAGGACAGGGGGGAGCTCCTACGAGCAGTACTTC
>15|TRBD1|-|TRBV27|TRBJ2-7
CASSLIYRGPYEQYF
TGTGCCAGCAGTTTAATTTACAGGGGCCCCTACGAGCAGTACTTC
>19|TRBD1|-|TRBV6-2/TRBV6-3|TRBJ1-5
CASSRSTGPTTYSNQPQHF
TGTGCCAGCAGCCGCTCGACAGGGCCTACGACTTATAGCAATCAGCCCCAGCATTTT
>14|-|once|TRBV27|TRBJ1-6
CASSLVGLNSPLHF
TGTGCCAGCAGTTTAGTGGGCCTAAATTCACCCCTCCACTTT
>15|-|-|TRBV4-2|TRBJ1-2
CASSPIPTGNYGYTF
TGTGCCAGCAGCCCAATTCCGACGGGAAACTATGGCTACACCTTC
>15|TRBD1|-|TRBV7-2|TRBJ1-2
CASSLAQGASYGYTF
TGTGCCAGCAGCTTAGCACAGGGGGCGAGCTATGGCTACACCTTC
>14|-|-|TRBV18|TRBJ1-1
CASSPRVGGTEAFF
TGTGCCAGCTCACCACGGGTCGGGGGCACTGAAGCTTTCTTT
>12|-|-|TRBV30|TRBJ1-1
CAWRSVSGLAFF
TGTGCCTGGAGAAGTGTATCTGGGCTAGCTTTCTTT
>15|TRBD2|-|TRBV5-1|TRBJ2-7
CASNLVSSGSYEQYF
TGCGCCAGCAACCTCGTATCTAGCGGTTCCTACGAGCAGTACTTC
>16|-|-|TRBV30|TRBJ1-4
CAWSFRTGTTNEKLFF
TGTGCCTGGAGTTTCCGCACAGGGACCACTAATGAAAAACTGTTTTTT
>20|TRBD2|-|TRBV4-1|TRBJ2-5
CASSRPTEGDSGRSQETQYF
TGCGCCAGCAGCCGCCCCACTGAAGGGGATAGCGGGAGGTCCCAAGAGACCCAGTACTTC
>15|-|-|TRBV7-7|TRBJ1-1
CASSLAGGRNTEAFF
TGTGCTAGCAGCTTAGCCGGGGGGAGGAACACTGAAGCTTTCTTT
>14|TRBD1|-|TRBV4-3|TRBJ1-6
CASSSRQGRSPLHF
TGCGCCAGCAGCTCCCGACAGGGGCGTTCACCCCTCCACTTT
>14|-|-|TRBV24-1|TRBJ1-1
CATSFGGENTEAFF
TGTGCCACCAGTTTTGGGGGGGAGAACACTGAAGCTTTCTTT
>16|TRBD2|-|TRBV5-1|TRBJ2-7
CASSLEEREAVYEQYF
TGCGCCAGCAGCTTAGAGGAACGGGAGGCAGTCTACGAGCAGTACTTC
>16|-|-|TRBV13|TRBJ2-1
CASSPPPRNPYNEQFF
TGTGCCAGCAGCCCCCCCCCTAGGAACCCATACAATGAGCAGTTCTTC
>13|-|few|TRBV19|TRBJ2-7
CASSDRFGDEQYF
TGTGCCAGTTCCGACAGGTTTGGGGACGAGCAGTACTTC
>13|-|-|TRBV12-3/TRBV12-4|TRBJ1-1
CASTPYGDTEAFF
TGTGCCAGCACCCCCTACGGGGATACTGAAGCTTTCTTT
>13|-|-|TRBV19|TRBJ1-2
CASSTGLISGYTF
TGTGCCAGTAGTACGGGTCTGATCTCTGGCTACACCTTC
>19|-|once|TRBV4-2|TRBJ1-4
CASSIKGWQGSWTNEKLFF
TGTGCCAGCAGCATCAAGGGGTGGCAGGGCAGTTGGACTAATGAAAAACTGTTTTTT
>13|-|-|TRBV20-1|TRBJ1-3
CSASPGSGNTIYF
TGCAGTGCTAGTCCGGGCTCTGGAAACACCATATATTTT
>16|-|-|TRBV7-7|TRBJ2-1
CASSLRTSSPYNEQFF
TGTGCTAGCAGCCTACGGACATCTTCCCCCTACAATGAGCAGTTCTTC
>15|-|-|TRBV15|TRBJ2-5
CATSRAGDRKETQYF
TGTGCCACCAGCAGAGCGGGGGACCGAAAAGAGACCCAGTACTTC
>16|TRBD2|-|TRBV7-6|TRBJ2-1
CASSLALQRGYNEQFF
TGTGCCAGCAGCTTAGCCCTACAGCGGGGGTACAATGAGCAGTTCTTC
>21|TRBD2|-|TRBV27|TRBJ2-1
CASGTMNPGLAGSPLENEQFF
TGTGCCAGCGGGACAATGAACCCGGGACTAGCGGGGTCGCCACTTGAAAATGAGCAGTTCTTC
>15|TRBD1|-|TRBV9|TRBJ2-2
CASSGRTGDTGELFF
TGTGCCAGCAGCGGACGGACAGGGGACACCGGGGAGCTGTTTTTT
>15|-|-|TRBV6-5|TRBJ2-6
CASSYHISGANVLTF
TGTGCCAGCAGTTATCACATCTCTGGGGCCAACGTCCTGACTTTC
>12|-|-|TRBV19|TRBJ1-4
CATAGPLGKLFF
TGTGCCACCGCGGGACCCTTGGGAAAACTGTTTTTT
>14|TRBD2|-|TRBV27|TRBJ2-1
CASSRAGGTNEQFF
TGTGCCAGCAGTAGAGCGGGAGGGACTAATGAGCAGTTCTTC